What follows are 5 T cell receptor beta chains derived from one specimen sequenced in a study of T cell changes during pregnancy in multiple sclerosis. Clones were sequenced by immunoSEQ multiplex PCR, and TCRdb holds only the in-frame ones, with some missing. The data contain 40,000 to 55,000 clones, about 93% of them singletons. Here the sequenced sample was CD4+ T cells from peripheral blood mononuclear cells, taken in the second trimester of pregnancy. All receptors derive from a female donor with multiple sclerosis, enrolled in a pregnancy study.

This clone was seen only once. The CDR3 here is CASAGTASTNEKLFF. CDR3 bases: TGTGCCAGCGCCGGGACAGCTTCAACTAATGAAAAACTGTTTTTT. The rearrangement uses TRBV2 and TRBJ1-4, with 7 bases fitting TRBD1. The length of the CDR3 is 15 residues. With V trimmed by 8 bases and J by 0 bases, 6 bases remained unmatched. The germline gives CDR1 SNHLY, CDR2 FYNNEI.

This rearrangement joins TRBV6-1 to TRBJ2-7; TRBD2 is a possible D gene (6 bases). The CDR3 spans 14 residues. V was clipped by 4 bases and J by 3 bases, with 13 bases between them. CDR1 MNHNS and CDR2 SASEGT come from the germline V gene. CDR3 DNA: TGTGCCAGCAGTGGCCGGGACTCGAGCTACGAGCAGTACTTC. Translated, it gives CASSGRDSSYEQYF.

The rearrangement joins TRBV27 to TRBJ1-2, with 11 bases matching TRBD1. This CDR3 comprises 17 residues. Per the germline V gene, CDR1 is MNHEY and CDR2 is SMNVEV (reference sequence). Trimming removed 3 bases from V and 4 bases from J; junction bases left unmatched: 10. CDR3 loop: CASSFTGQGARFYGYTF. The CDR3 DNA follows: TGTGCCAGCAGTTTTACCGGACAGGGGGCGAGGTTCTATGGCTACACCTTC.

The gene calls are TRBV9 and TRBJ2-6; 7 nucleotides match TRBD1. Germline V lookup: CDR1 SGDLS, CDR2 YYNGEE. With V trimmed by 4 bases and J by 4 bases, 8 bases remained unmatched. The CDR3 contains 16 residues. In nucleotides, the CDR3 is TGTGCCAGCAGCCAGACGACAGGGTCCGGGGCCAACGTCCTGACTTTC. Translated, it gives CASSQTTGSGANVLTF.

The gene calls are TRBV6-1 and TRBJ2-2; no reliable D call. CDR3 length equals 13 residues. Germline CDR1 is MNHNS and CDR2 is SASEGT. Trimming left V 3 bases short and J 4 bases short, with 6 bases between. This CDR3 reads CASSESGTGELFF. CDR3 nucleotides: TGTGCCAGCAGTGAGTCGGGCACCGGGGAGCTGTTTTTT.